These 32 T cell receptor beta chains originate from one sample sequenced in a study of blood T cell repertoires in COVID-19. The method was immunoSEQ multiplex PCR; TCRdb's version includes in-frame clones alone and lacks a portion of them. The sample shows 250,000 or so clones, 75% to 90% of them seen only once. Sequencing was done on a sample of peripheral blood. Source of these receptors: a man aged 25-40 years with active or convalescent COVID-19.

This clone was detected many times. This chain joins TRBV2 and TRBJ1-5; the D gene is possibly TRBD1 (5 bases). The germline V and J ends were trimmed by 6 bases and 5 bases, with 11 bases remaining between them. Germline V gene lookup returns CDR1 SNHLY and CDR2 FYNNEI. The CDR3 length is 13 residues. The CDR3 loop is CASRQGRDQPQHF. The CDR3 DNA is TGTGCCAGCAGGCAGGGAAGAGATCAGCCCCAGCATTTT.

The chain recombines TRBV7-2 with TRBJ2-3; 9 bases are shared with TRBD2. Germline CDR1 and CDR2: SGHTA and FQGNSA. There are 16 residues in the CDR3. V lost 1 base to trimming and J lost 1 base; unmatched junction nucleotides: 3. The DNA for the CDR3 is TGTGCCAGCAGCTTAGTTAGCGGGGGCCGCACAGATACGCAGTATTTT. Translation: CASSLVSGGRTDTQYF.

This sequence joins TRBV7-2 and TRBJ2-5; 7 nucleotides match TRBD1. Germline V gene data show CDR1 as SGHTA and CDR2 as FQGNSA. The CDR3 is 14 amino acids. The V and J ends lost 6 bases and 5 bases, in that order; junction bases with no gene match: 9. CDR3 coding DNA: TGTGCCAGCAGTTCGACAGGGCGGAGGGAGACCCAGTACTTC. Protein sequence: CASSSTGRRETQYF.

The V gene is TRBV5-1, the J gene TRBJ2-7; possibly TRBD1 for D (5 bases). The length of the CDR3 is 14 residues. Trimming removed 1 base from V and 7 bases from J, with 15 bases in between. The germline CDR1 and CDR2 sequences are SGHRS and YFSETQ. CDR3 bases: TGCGCCAGCAGCTTGTGGACAAAAGGAGAGGAGCAGTACTTC. This translates into CASSLWTKGEEQYF.

The chain couples TRBV4-1 to TRBJ2-1; 7 bases agree with TRBD2. The germline gives CDR1 MGHRA, CDR2 YSYEKL. Trimming removed 1 base from V and 5 bases from J; junction bases left unmatched: 11. The CDR3 contains 17 residues. CDR3 in amino acids: CASSQVAASGLNNEQFF. Written as DNA, the CDR3 is TGCGCCAGCAGCCAAGTCGCGGCTAGCGGTCTAAACAATGAGCAGTTCTTC.

The rearrangement links TRBV4-1 to TRBJ1-5, with 7 bases lining up with TRBD1. Trimming removed 0 bases from V and 2 bases from J; junction bases left unmatched: 1. The CDR3 totals 15 residues. CDR1 MGHRA and CDR2 YSYEKL come from the germline V gene. CDR3 amino acids: CASSQDGQGNQPQHF. CDR3 DNA: TGCGCCAGCAGCCAAGATGGACAGGGCAATCAGCCCCAGCATTTT.

V usage is TRBV20-1 and J usage is TRBJ1-1; D is possibly TRBD1 (5 bases). There are 14 residues in the CDR3. Germline lookup yields CDR1 DFQATT and CDR2 SNEGSKA (reference sequence). Trimming stripped 3 bases from V and 4 bases from J, with 15 bases between. The CDR3 sequence is CSASGTISATEAFF. The CDR3 coding sequence is TGCAGTGCTAGTGGGACTATTAGCGCCACTGAAGCTTTCTTT.

The CDR3 nucleotides read TGTGCCGCCGGACTAGCGGGGGGCACAGATACGCAGTATTTT. It encodes CAAGLAGGTDTQYF. The chain joins TRBV27 to TRBJ2-3; 13 bases align to TRBD2. The germline CDR1 and CDR2 sequences are MNHEY and SMNVEV (reference sequence). V was pared by 11 bases and J by 1 base, with 3 bases of the junction left unmatched. The CDR3 spans 14 residues.

The V gene is TRBV9, the J gene TRBJ2-7; D is unresolved. CDR1 SGDLS and CDR2 YYNGEE come from the germline V gene. This CDR3 is 15 amino acids long. The V end was cut by 0 bases, the J end by 0 bases, with 10 bases between. The CDR3 region has the DNA TGTGCCAGCAGCGTAGGACACATAGACTCCTACGAGCAGTACTTC. Translating it yields CASSVGHIDSYEQYF.

This rearrangement joins TRBV6-1 to TRBJ2-2, with 9 bases identical to TRBD2. This CDR3 spans 16 amino acids. CDR1 MNHNS and CDR2 SASEGT come from the germline V gene. V shed 4 bases and J 0 bases; nucleotides not matched to a gene: 3. The CDR3 here is CASSGSGGANTGELFF. The CDR3 DNA follows: TGTGCCAGCAGTGGTAGCGGGGGCGCGAACACCGGGGAGCTGTTTTTT.

The CDR3 DNA follows: TGTGCCAGCAGGGGACAGTACTACGAGCAGTACTTC. Its translation is CASRGQYYEQYF. The chain combines TRBV6-5 with TRBJ2-7, with 7 bases matching TRBD1. V dropped 6 bases and J dropped 3; count of bases not matched to a gene: 2. The CDR3 is made up of 12 amino acids. The V gene's germline CDR1 is MNHEY and CDR2 SVGAGI.

The rearrangement joins TRBV6-6 to TRBJ1-6; D not resolved. Trimming left V 6 bases short and J 6 bases short, with 6 bases between. Looked up from germline, CDR1 is MNHNY and CDR2 is SVGAGI (reference sequence). The CDR3 loop spans 12 amino acids. The DNA of the CDR3 is TGTGCCAGCAGGGCCATTAATTCACCCCTCCACTTT. It specifies CASRAINSPLHF.

The chain uses TRBV7-9 and TRBJ2-1; TRBD2 matches 7 bases. The CDR3 has 14 residues. The trim removed 1 base at V and 6 bases at J, leaving 3 bases unmatched. CDR1 is SEHNR, CDR2 FQNEAQ, per germline (reference sequence). The CDR3 sequence: CASSLVGGFNEQFF. CDR3 coding DNA: TGTGCCAGCAGCTTAGTGGGAGGGTTCAATGAGCAGTTCTTC.

The rearrangement joins TRBV5-1 to TRBJ1-2; no clear D. The ends were cut back, 4 bases at V and 5 bases at J, with 12 bases in the middle. The CDR3 spans 13 residues. From germline, CDR1 is SGHRS and CDR2 YFSETQ. Here the CDR3 reads CASSPLGEYGYTF. CDR3 bases: TGCGCCAGCAGCCCCCTCGGGGAGTATGGCTACACCTTC.

This clone was recorded only once. This rearrangement joins TRBV4-3 to TRBJ1-6, with D perhaps matching TRBD1 (5 bases). The germline V and J ends were trimmed by 0 bases and 7 bases, with 10 bases remaining between them. Germline V gives CDR1 LGHNA, CDR2 YSLEER. The CDR3 extends over 15 amino acids. Here the CDR3 DNA reads TGCGCCAGCAGCCAAGATTATTCAGGGAATTCACCCCTCCACTTT. Protein product: CASSQDYSGNSPLHF.

This clone has a single count. The V gene is TRBV14, the J gene TRBJ2-7, with TRBD2 matching 8 bases. The CDR3 spans 15 residues. Germline loops: CDR1 SGHDN, CDR2 FVKESK. The J segment lost 2 bases and the V segment lost 0 bases, leaving 3 bases of the junction unmatched. The CDR3 spells CASSQEAGGAYEQYF. In DNA form, the CDR3 reads TGTGCCAGCAGCCAAGAAGCCGGGGGGGCCTACGAGCAGTACTTC.

In DNA form, the CDR3 reads TGTGCCAGCAGCTTAATCGCAACTAATGAAAAACTGTTTTTT. It codes for CASSLIATNEKLFF. The chain uses TRBV13 and TRBJ1-4; D is unclear. The CDR3 runs 14 residues. Germline V gene lookup returns CDR1 PRHDT and CDR2 FYEKMQ (reference sequence). V was cut by 2 bases and J by 0 bases, with 4 bases left in between. Drawing the rest from reference TRBV13 and TRBJ1-4, the complete variable domain is AAGVIQSPRHLIKEKRETATLKCYPIPRHDTVYWYQQGPGQDPQFLISFYEKMQSDKGSIPDRFSAQQFSDYHSELNMSSLELGDSALYFCASSLIATNEKLFFGSGTQLSVL.

CDR3 coding DNA: TGTGCCAGCAGCTTCCGGGACAGGCCCCAGCATTTT. Translation: CASSFRDRPQHF. The chain carries TRBV3-1 (or the pseudogene TRBV3-2) and TRBJ1-5; 7 positions match TRBD1. The CDR3 extends over 12 amino acids. CDR1 is LGHDT and CDR2 is YNNKEL in the germline V gene (reference sequence). With V trimmed by 5 bases and J by 9 bases, 4 bases remained unmatched.

The chain has TRBV10-3 and TRBJ2-5, with D possibly matching TRBD2 (6 bases). The V and J ends lost 4 bases and 4 bases respectively, with 16 bases between them. The CDR3 consists of 15 residues. The germline CDR1 and CDR2 sequences are ENHRY and SYGVKD. This CDR3 reads CAISGGSGDGETQYF. The CDR3 DNA sequence: TGTGCCATCAGTGGGGGATCGGGGGACGGAGAGACCCAGTACTTC.

The genes are TRBV19 and TRBJ1-5; D is undetermined. The CDR3 spans 13 residues. Germline CDR1 is LNHDA and CDR2 is SQIVND (reference sequence). Trimming pared 8 bases from V and 6 bases from J, leaving 14 bases between. The CDR3 coding sequence is TGTGCCAGTGCTGACGAGGGCCGTCAGCCCCAGCATTTT. Its translation is CASADEGRQPQHF.

This clone occurred a few times. The chain employs TRBV19 and TRBJ1-5; 7 positions match TRBD1. Trimming at V came to 1 base and at J to 0 bases, leaving 18 bases not matched to a gene. The CDR3 contains 21 residues. Germline loops: CDR1 LNHDA, CDR2 SQIVND (reference sequence). CDR3 amino acids: CASSIGPLQGSGAYSNQPQHF. The DNA for the CDR3 is TGTGCCAGTAGTATAGGACCTTTACAGGGGTCGGGGGCTTATAGCAATCAGCCCCAGCATTTT.

The J gene is TRBJ2-5, the V gene TRBV2, with 13 bases lining up with TRBD2. V dropped 5 bases and J dropped 0; count of bases not matched to a gene: 9. The CDR3 covers 18 residues. Germline CDR1 SNHLY, CDR2 FYNNEI. CDR3 nucleotides: TGTGCCAGCAGTCCACGAGGGACTAGCGGGGATAACCAAGAGACCCAGTACTTC. This codes for CASSPRGTSGDNQETQYF.

This clone occurred once. This sequence joins TRBV9 and TRBJ2-1; 13 bases match TRBD2. CDR3 length: 17 amino acids. Per germline, CDR1 SGDLS and CDR2 YYNGEE. J lost 10 bases, V lost 2 bases, and 12 bases had no gene match. The CDR3 is CASSVGLAGAPGGEQFF. The CDR3 DNA follows: TGTGCCAGCAGCGTTGGACTAGCGGGGGCCCCCGGGGGGGAGCAGTTCTTC.

This clone was observed a single time. The V and J genes are TRBV3-1 (or the pseudogene TRBV3-2) and TRBJ2-3; 7 bases are shared with TRBD2. This CDR3 has 17 residues. The germline V gene encodes CDR1 LGHDT and CDR2 YNNKEL (reference sequence). Germline trimming cut 0 bases from V and 2 bases from J; bases unmatched to any gene: 8. Here the CDR3 DNA reads TGTGCCAGCAGCCAAGATGTTCCAGCGGGGTCCACAGATACGCAGTATTTT. Amino acid sequence: CASSQDVPAGSTDTQYF.

The J gene is TRBJ1-5, the V gene TRBV2; possible D gene TRBD1, 5 bases. The CDR3 length is 14 residues. The germline CDR1 and CDR2 sequences are SNHLY and FYNNEI. V dropped 7 bases and J dropped 0 bases, with 10 bases sitting between them. CDR3 DNA: TGTGCCAGCACCGGACACGGTAGCAATCAGCCCCAGCATTTT. The encoded protein is CASTGHGSNQPQHF.

This clone has only one observation. This sequence joins TRBV2 and TRBJ1-5; 8 bases match TRBD1. The CDR3 length is 16 residues. The V gene's germline CDR1 is SNHLY and CDR2 FYNNEI. Trimming took 4 bases from V and 2 from J; bases not matched to a gene: 7. In DNA form, the CDR3 reads TGTGCCAGCAGTGCCCGACAGGGGATAGGCAATCAGCCCCAGCATTTT. Its translation: CASSARQGIGNQPQHF.

The table lists this clone with a count of one. The chain links TRBV19 to TRBJ2-3; weak D call: TRBD1 (5 bases). The germline V and J ends were trimmed by 3 bases and 0 bases, with 22 bases remaining between them. The V gene's germline CDR1 is LNHDA and CDR2 SQIVND (reference sequence). This CDR3 comprises 19 residues. CDR3 nucleotides: TGTGCCAGTAGTATTAGAGGCCCAGGGTGGGAAATTAGCACAGATACGCAGTATTTT. It is translated as CASSIRGPGWEISTDTQYF.

This sequence joins TRBV27 and TRBJ1-5; the D gene is possibly TRBD1 (5 bases). V lost 3 bases to trimming and J lost 7 bases, with 13 bases between them. Germline V gene sequence: CDR1 MNHEY, CDR2 SMNVEV (reference sequence). The CDR3 contains 14 residues. CDR3 sequence (DNA): TGTGCCAGCAGTTTTGTGGCAGGGTTGCAGCCCCAGCATTTT. Protein sequence: CASSFVAGLQPQHF.

The chain combines TRBV5-4 with TRBJ2-3, with 8 positions matching TRBD2. V was clipped by 0 bases and J by 3 bases; unmatched bases: 9. CDR3 length equals 17 residues. From germline, CDR1 is SGHNT and CDR2 YYREEE (reference sequence). CDR3 loop: CASSLAWGGGMTDTQYF. DNA of the CDR3: TGTGCCAGCAGCTTGGCCTGGGGCGGGGGGATGACAGATACGCAGTATTTT.

V and J are TRBV7-7 and TRBJ2-3; 7 bases agree with TRBD2. CDR3 length: 15 amino acids. The trim removed 7 bases at V and 2 bases at J, leaving 9 bases unmatched. Germline values: CDR1 SSHAT, CDR2 FNYEAQ (reference sequence). CDR3 amino acids: CASTTPGTTTDTQYF. CDR3 nucleotides: TGTGCCAGCACCACCCCCGGGACTACCACAGATACGCAGTATTTT.

The chain has TRBV7-2 and TRBJ1-5; D uncertain. The V end lost 5 bases, the J end lost 4 bases, and 9 bases lay between the germline ends. The CDR3 has 13 residues. Germline CDR1 is SGHTA and CDR2 is FQGNSA. CDR3 sequence reads: CASSEQKNQPQHF. The CDR3 bases are TGTGCCAGCAGCGAACAGAAAAATCAGCCCCAGCATTTT.

This chain connects TRBV14 to TRBJ2-3, with 12 bases lining up with TRBD2. With V trimmed by 3 bases and J by 6 bases, 4 bases remained unmatched. Germline V gives CDR1 SGHDN, CDR2 FVKESK. The CDR3 is 15 amino acids. The CDR3 DNA sequence: TGTGCCAGCAGCCACCTAGCGGGGGGGTTGGATACGCAGTATTTT. It translates to CASSHLAGGLDTQYF.